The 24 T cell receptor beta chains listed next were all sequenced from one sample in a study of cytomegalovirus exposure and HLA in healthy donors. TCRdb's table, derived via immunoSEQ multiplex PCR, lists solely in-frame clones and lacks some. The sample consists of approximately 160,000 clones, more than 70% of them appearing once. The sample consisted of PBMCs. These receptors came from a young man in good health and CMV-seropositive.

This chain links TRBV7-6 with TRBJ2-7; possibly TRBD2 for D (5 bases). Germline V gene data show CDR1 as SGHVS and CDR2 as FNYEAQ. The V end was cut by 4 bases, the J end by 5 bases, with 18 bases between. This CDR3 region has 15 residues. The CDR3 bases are TGTGCCAGCAGCTCCGAGGGCGGTTCTGTAAACGAGCAGTACTTC. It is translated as CASSSEGGSVNEQYF.

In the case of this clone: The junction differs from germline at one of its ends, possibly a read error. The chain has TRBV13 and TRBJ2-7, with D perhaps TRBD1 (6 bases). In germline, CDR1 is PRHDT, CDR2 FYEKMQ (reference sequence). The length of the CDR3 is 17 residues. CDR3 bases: TGTGCCAGCAGCCTAGGGGCCCAGGGACAAATCTCCTACGAGCAGTACTTC. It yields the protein CASSLGAQGQISYEQYF.

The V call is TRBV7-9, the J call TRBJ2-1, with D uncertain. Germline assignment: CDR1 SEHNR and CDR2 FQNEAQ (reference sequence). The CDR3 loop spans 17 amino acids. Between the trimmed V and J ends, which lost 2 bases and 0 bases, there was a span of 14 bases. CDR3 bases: TGTGCCAGCAGCTTAAATCCGGGTTCCAGCTCCTACAATGAGCAGTTCTTC. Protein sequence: CASSLNPGSSSYNEQFF.

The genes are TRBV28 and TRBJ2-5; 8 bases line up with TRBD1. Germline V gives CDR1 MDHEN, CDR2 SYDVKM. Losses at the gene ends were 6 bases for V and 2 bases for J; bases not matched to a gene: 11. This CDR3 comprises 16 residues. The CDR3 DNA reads TGTGCCAGCAGGCCCGGACAGGGAAGGGGGCAAGAGACCCAGTACTTC. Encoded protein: CASRPGQGRGQETQYF. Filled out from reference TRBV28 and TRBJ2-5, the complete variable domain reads DVKVTQSSRYLVKRTGEKVFLECVQDMDHENMFWYRQDPGLGLRLIYFSYDVKMKEKGDIPEGYSVSREKKERFSLILESASTNQTSMYLCASRPGQGRGQETQYFGPGTRLLVL.

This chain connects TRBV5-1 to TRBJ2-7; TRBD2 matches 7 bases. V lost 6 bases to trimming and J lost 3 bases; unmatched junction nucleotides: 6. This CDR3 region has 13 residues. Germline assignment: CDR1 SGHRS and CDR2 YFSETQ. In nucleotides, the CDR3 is TGCGCCAGCAAGCGGGGCGGGGGCTACGAGCAGTACTTC. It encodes CASKRGGGYEQYF.

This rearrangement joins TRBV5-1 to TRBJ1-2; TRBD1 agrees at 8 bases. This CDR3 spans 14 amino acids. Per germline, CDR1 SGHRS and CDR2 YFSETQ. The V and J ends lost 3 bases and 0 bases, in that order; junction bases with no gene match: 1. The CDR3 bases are TGCGCCAGCAGCTCAGGGGGCTCTAACTATGGCTACACCTTC. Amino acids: CASSSGGSNYGYTF.

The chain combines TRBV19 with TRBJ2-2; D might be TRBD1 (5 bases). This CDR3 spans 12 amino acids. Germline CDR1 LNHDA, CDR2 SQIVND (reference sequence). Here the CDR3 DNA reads TGTGCGGGGCGGAGGAACACCGGGGAGCTGTTTTTT. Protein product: CAGRRNTGELFF.

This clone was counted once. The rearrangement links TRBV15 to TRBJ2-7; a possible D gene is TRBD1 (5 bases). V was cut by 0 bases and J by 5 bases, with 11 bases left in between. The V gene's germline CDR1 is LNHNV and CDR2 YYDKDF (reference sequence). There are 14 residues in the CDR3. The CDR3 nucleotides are TGTGCCACCAGCAGAGATTTGGGGCAGGACGAGCAGTACTTC. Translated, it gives CATSRDLGQDEQYF.

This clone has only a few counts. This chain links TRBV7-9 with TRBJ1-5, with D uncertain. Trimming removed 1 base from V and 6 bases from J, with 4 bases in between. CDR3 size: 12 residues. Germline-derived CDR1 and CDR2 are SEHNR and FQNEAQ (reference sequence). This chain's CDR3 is CASSLDSQPQHF. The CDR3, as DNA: TGTGCCAGCAGCTTAGACAGTCAGCCCCAGCATTTT.

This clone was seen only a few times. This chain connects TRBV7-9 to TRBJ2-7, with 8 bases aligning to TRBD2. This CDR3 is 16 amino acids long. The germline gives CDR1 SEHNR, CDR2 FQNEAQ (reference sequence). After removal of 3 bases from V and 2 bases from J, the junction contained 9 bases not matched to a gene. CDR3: CASSLFSGGITYEQYF. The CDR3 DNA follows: TGTGCCAGCAGCTTGTTTTCGGGAGGGATCACCTACGAGCAGTACTTC. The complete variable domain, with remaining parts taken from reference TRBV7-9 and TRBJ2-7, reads DTGVSQNPRHKITKRGQNVTFRCDPISEHNRLYWYRQTLGQGPEFLTYFQNEAQLEKSRLLSDRFSAERPKGSFSTLEIQRTEQGDSAMYLCASSLFSGGITYEQYFGPGTRLTVT.

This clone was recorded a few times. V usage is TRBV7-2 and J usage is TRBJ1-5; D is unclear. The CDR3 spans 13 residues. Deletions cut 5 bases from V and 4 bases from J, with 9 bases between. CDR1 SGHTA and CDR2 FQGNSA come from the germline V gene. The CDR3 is CASSPLGNQPQHF. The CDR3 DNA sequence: TGTGCCAGCAGCCCCCTCGGGAATCAGCCCCAGCATTTT.

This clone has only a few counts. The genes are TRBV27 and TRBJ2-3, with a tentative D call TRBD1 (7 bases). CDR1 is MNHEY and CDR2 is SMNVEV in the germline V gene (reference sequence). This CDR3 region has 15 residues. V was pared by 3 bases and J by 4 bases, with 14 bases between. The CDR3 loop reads CASSLTRGVADTQYF. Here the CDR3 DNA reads TGTGCCAGCAGTTTGACCAGGGGGGTTGCAGATACGCAGTATTTT.

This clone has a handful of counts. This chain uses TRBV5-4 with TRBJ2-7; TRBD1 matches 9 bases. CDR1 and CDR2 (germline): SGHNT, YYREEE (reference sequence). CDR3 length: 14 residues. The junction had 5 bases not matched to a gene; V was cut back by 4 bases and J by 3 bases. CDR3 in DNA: TGTGCCAGCAGCAAACAGGGGGCGGTCTACGAGCAGTACTTC. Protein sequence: CASSKQGAVYEQYF.

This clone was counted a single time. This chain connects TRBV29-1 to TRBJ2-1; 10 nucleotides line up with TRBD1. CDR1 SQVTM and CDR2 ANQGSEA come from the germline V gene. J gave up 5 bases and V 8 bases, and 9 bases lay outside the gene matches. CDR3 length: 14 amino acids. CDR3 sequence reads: CSTRDRGWDNEQFF. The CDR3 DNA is TGCAGCACCCGGGACAGGGGTTGGGACAATGAGCAGTTCTTC.

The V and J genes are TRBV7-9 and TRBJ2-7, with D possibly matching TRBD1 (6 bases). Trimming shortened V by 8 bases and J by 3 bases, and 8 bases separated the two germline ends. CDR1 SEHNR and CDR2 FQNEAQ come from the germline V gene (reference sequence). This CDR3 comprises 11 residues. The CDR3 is CASAQGYEQYF. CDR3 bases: TGTGCCAGCGCACAGGGCTACGAGCAGTACTTC.

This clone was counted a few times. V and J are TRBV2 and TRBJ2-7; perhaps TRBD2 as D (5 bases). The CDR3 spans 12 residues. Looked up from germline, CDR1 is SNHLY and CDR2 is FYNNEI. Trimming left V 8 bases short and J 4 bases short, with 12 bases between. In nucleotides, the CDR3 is TGTGCCAGCTGCCCGGGGTTATACGAGCAGTACTTC. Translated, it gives CASCPGLYEQYF.

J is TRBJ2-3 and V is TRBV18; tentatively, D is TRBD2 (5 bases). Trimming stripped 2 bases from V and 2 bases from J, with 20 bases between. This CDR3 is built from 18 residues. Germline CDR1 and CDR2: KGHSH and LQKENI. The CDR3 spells CASSPAGGGSRDTDTQYF. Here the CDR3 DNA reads TGTGCCAGCTCACCAGCCGGAGGCGGTAGTCGGGACACAGATACGCAGTATTTT. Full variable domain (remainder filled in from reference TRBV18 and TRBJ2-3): NAGVMQNPRHLVRRRGQEARLRCSPMKGHSHVYWYRQLPEEGLKFMVYLQKENIIDESGMPKERFSAEFPKEGPSILRIQQVVRGDSAAYFCASSPAGGGSRDTDTQYFGPGTRLTVL.

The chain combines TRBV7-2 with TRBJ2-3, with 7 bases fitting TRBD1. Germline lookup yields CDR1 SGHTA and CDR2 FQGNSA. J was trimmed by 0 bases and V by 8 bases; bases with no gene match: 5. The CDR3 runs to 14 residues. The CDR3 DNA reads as TGTGCCAGCCTAGGGGGCCTTAGCACAGATACGCAGTATTTT. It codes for CASLGGLSTDTQYF.

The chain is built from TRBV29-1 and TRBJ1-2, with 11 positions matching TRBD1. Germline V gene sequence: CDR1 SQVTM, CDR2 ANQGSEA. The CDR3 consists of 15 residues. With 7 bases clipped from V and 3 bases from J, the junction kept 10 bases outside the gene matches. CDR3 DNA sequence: TGCAGCGCCGAATCCTGGACAGGGGGCTACTATGGCTACACCTTC. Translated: CSAESWTGGYYGYTF. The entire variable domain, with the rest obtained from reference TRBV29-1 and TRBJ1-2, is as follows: SAVISQKPSRDICQRGTSLTIQCQVDSQVTMMFWYRQQPGQSLTLIATANQGSEATYESGFVIDKFPISRPNLTFSTLTVSNMSPEDSSIYLCSAESWTGGYYGYTFGSGTRLTVV.

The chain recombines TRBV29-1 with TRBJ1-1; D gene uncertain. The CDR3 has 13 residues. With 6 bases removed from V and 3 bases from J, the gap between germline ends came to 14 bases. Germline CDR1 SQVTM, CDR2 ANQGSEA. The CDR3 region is CSVLTQLDTEAFF. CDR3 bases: TGCAGCGTCCTCACACAGTTGGACACTGAAGCTTTCTTT.

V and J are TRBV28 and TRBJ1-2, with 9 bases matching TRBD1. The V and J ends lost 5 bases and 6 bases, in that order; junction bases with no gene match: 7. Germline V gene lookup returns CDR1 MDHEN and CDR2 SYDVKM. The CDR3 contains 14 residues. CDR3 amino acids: CASSLYRGRDGYTF. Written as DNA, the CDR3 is TGTGCCAGCAGTCTTTACAGGGGGCGGGATGGCTACACCTTC.

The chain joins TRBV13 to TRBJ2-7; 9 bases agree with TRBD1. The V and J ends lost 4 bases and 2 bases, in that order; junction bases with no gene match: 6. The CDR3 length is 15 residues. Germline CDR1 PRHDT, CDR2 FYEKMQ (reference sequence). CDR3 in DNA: TGTGCCAGCAGCTCGCGCCGACAGGGGGCCTACGAGCAGTACTTC. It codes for CASSSRRQGAYEQYF.

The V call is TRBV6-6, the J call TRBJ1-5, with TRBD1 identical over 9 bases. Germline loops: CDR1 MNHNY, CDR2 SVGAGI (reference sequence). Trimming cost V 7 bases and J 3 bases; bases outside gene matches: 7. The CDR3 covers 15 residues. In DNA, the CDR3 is TGTGCCAGCACCTCGGGACAGGGAAACAATCAGCCCCAGCATTTT. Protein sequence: CASTSGQGNNQPQHF.

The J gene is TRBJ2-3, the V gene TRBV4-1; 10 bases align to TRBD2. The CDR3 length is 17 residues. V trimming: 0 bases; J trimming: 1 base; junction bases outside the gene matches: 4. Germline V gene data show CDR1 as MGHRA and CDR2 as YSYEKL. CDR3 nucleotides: TGCGCCAGCAGCCAAGAGGGACTAGCGTTTGGCACAGATACGCAGTATTTT. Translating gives CASSQEGLAFGTDTQYF.